These T cell receptor beta chains were read from a single sample in a study of shared clonotypes between healthy human individuals. Clones were sequenced by immunoSEQ multiplex PCR, and TCRdb holds only the in-frame ones, with some missing. Of approximately 1.9 million clones listed, 80% to 95% were seen once; the top ten hold over 1.5%. Sequences were obtained from naive CD8+ T cells from PBMCs. These receptors all come from a man between 18 and 35 years old in good health. Some clones in this sample may be carry-over from other donors' samples. The CDR3 runs from the conserved cysteine through the conserved F or W. D genes are given only for firm matches. Some rows mark clone size as missing; the rest say once, few, many or name a class of expanded clone.

NA,NA,TRBJ1-2,TRBV28,17,TGTGCCAGCAGTTTCGGTATGTCAGCCACAGCTAACTATGGCTACACCTTC,CASSFGMSATANYGYTF
NA,NA,TRBJ2-3,TRBV6-1,15,TGTGCCAGCAATCGCTGGGGGGCTGGTACAGATACGCAGTATTTT,CASNRWGAGTDTQYF
NA,few,TRBJ1-1,TRBV6-1,13,TGTGCCAGCAGTGGGAAATGGGGCACTGAAGCTTTCTTT,CASSGKWGTEAFF
NA,NA,TRBJ1-1,TRBV2,16,TGTGCCAGCAGTGAGGCAAGGACAACCCTCGGGACTGAAGCTTTCTTT,CASSEARTTLGTEAFF
TRBD1,NA,TRBJ1-2,TRBV28,16,TGTGCCAGCAGTTTATTTGGACAGGGGGCTATCTATGGCTACACCTTC,CASSLFGQGAIYGYTF
TRBD1,NA,TRBJ1-1,TRBV27,14,TGTGCCAGCAGCGACCGGGACAGAAACACTGAAGCTTTCTTT,CASSDRDRNTEAFF
NA,NA,TRBJ2-7,TRBV27,12,TGTGCCAGCAGTTTAATGGGCGGCGAGCAGTACTTC,CASSLMGGEQYF
NA,NA,TRBJ1-1,TRBV5-6,13,TGTGCCAGCAGCATAGCTGTTGGGCCCGAAGCTTTCTTT,CASSIAVGPEAFF
NA,NA,TRBJ1-2,TRBV30,18,TGTGCCTGGAGCCCTATAATGGCTCGCGTTTTGCAGGGCTATGGCTACACCTTC,CAWSPIMARVLQGYGYTF
TRBD2,NA,TRBJ2-1,TRBV7-6,18,TGTGCCAGCAGCTTAGGCGGGAGGTACACCGGGTTGGGCAATGAGCAGTTCTTC,CASSLGGRYTGLGNEQFF
TRBD2,NA,TRBJ2-2,TRBV11-2,16,TGTGCCAGCAGCTTAGATAGGACTAGCGGGACCGGGGAGCTGTTTTTT,CASSLDRTSGTGELFF
TRBD2,few,TRBJ2-5,TRBV28,17,TGTGCCAGCAGTCAAGGGACTAGCGGAACGTACCAAGAGACCCAGTACTTC,CASSQGTSGTYQETQYF
TRBD1,NA,TRBJ2-7,TRBV11-3,15,TGTGCCAGCAGCTTTGGTTGGGACAGCTCCTACGAGCAGTACTTC,CASSFGWDSSYEQYF
TRBD2,NA,TRBJ2-3,TRBV7-2,19,TGTGCCAGCAGCTTTGGTTGGACTAGCGGGGGAGGGGGCACAGATACGCAGTATTTT,CASSFGWTSGGGGTDTQYF
TRBD1,NA,TRBJ2-7,TRBV10-3,14,TGTGCCATCAGTGAAAGGGACAGGGACTACGAGCAGTACTTC,CAISERDRDYEQYF
TRBD2,once,TRBJ2-3,TRBV9,15,TGTGCCAGCAGCGGGCGGGAGGGTTCCACAGATACGCAGTATTTT,CASSGREGSTDTQYF
NA,NA,TRBJ2-1,TRBV7-9,16,TGTGCCAGCAGCTTATTGGGCGGGAAAGGGGGCAATGAGCAGTTCTTC,CASSLLGGKGGNEQFF
NA,NA,TRBJ1-2,TRBV2,15,TGTGCCAGCAGTGAAGCCCCCACAGTTGGCTATGGCTACACCTTC,CASSEAPTVGYGYTF
NA,NA,TRBJ2-2,TRBV30,14,TGTGCCTGTGTTTGGCCTAGTGGTATCGGGGAGCTGTTTTTT,CACVWPSGIGELFF
TRBD1,NA,TRBJ2-7,TRBV4-1,17,TGCGCCAGCAGCTTCCGACAGGGGACGAGAGGGTACGGCGAGCAGTACTTC,CASSFRQGTRGYGEQYF
NA,NA,TRBJ2-5,TRBV5-6,17,TGTGCCAGCAGCTTGGCCCGGGCAGGGATGAGGGGAGAGACCCAGTACTTC,CASSLARAGMRGETQYF
NA,NA,TRBJ1-2,TRBV4-1,13,TGCGCCAGCAGCCAAGACAGGGATCAGGGCTACACCTTC,CASSQDRDQGYTF
NA,NA,TRBJ1-1,TRBV11-2,15,TGTGCCAGCAGCAGGGGATCGGCGGCGAACACTGAAGCTTTCTTT,CASSRGSAANTEAFF
NA,NA,TRBJ2-2,TRBV10-3,15,TGTGCCATCAGTGAGTCATTTGGGGTGACCGGGGAGCTGTTTTTT,CAISESFGVTGELFF
NA,NA,TRBJ2-2,TRBV10-1,11,TGCGCCAGCAGTGTCGCCGGGGAGCTGTTTTTT,CASSVAGELFF
NA,NA,TRBJ1-1,TRBV7-6,14,TGTGCCAGCAGCTTCGGGGACGGGAACACTGAAGCTTTCTTT,CASSFGDGNTEAFF
NA,NA,TRBJ1-1,TRBV2,13,TGTGCCAGCAGTGAATTCGCGAACACTGAAGCTTTCTTT,CASSEFANTEAFF
TRBD1,NA,TRBJ2-1,TRBV4-1,15,TGCGCCAGCAGCCAGTGGCAGGGGGCAGGGAATGAGCAGTTCTTC,CASSQWQGAGNEQFF
NA,NA,TRBJ2-7,TRBV6-6,16,TGTGCCAGCAGTTACTCGAGTCTAGGGCCTCTCTACGAGCAGTACTTC,CASSYSSLGPLYEQYF
NA,NA,TRBJ1-1,TRBV9,11,TGTGCCAGCAGCTGTGACACTGAAGCTTTCTTT,CASSCDTEAFF
NA,NA,TRBJ1-1,TRBV7-9,13,TGTGCCAGCAGCCTACAGGGCGTGCCTGAAGCTTTCTTT,CASSLQGVPEAFF
TRBD2,once,TRBJ2-7,TRBV28,16,TGTGCCAGCAGTTTATCCTCAGGGACTAGCGGATACGAGCAGTACTTC,CASSLSSGTSGYEQYF
NA,NA,TRBJ2-2,TRBV18,15,TGTGCCAGCTCGCATAACAACAGGGCTACCGGGGAGCTGTTTTTT,CASSHNNRATGELFF
NA,NA,TRBJ2-5,TRBV4-1,15,TGCGCCAGCAGCCTGGGGGGACGACTCCAAGAGACCCAGTACTTC,CASSLGGRLQETQYF
TRBD1,once,TRBJ2-5,TRBV29-1,15,TGCAGCGTTGAAGCTGTCACAGGGGGACCCTCGGAGCAGTACTTC,CSVEAVTGGPSEQYF
TRBD2,NA,TRBJ2-7,TRBV6-1,15,TGTGCCAGCACCTTTTATAGCGGGAGCTCCTACGAGCAGTACTTC,CASTFYSGSSYEQYF
NA,NA,TRBJ2-1,TRBV11-2,16,TGTGCCAGCAGCTTAGGTCGGGCTAGGATTTACAATGAGCAGTTCTTC,CASSLGRARIYNEQFF
NA,NA,TRBJ2-7,TRBV6-5,12,TGTGCCAGCAGTTACTCGGGCAGTCTCCTCCACTTC,CASSYSGSLLHF